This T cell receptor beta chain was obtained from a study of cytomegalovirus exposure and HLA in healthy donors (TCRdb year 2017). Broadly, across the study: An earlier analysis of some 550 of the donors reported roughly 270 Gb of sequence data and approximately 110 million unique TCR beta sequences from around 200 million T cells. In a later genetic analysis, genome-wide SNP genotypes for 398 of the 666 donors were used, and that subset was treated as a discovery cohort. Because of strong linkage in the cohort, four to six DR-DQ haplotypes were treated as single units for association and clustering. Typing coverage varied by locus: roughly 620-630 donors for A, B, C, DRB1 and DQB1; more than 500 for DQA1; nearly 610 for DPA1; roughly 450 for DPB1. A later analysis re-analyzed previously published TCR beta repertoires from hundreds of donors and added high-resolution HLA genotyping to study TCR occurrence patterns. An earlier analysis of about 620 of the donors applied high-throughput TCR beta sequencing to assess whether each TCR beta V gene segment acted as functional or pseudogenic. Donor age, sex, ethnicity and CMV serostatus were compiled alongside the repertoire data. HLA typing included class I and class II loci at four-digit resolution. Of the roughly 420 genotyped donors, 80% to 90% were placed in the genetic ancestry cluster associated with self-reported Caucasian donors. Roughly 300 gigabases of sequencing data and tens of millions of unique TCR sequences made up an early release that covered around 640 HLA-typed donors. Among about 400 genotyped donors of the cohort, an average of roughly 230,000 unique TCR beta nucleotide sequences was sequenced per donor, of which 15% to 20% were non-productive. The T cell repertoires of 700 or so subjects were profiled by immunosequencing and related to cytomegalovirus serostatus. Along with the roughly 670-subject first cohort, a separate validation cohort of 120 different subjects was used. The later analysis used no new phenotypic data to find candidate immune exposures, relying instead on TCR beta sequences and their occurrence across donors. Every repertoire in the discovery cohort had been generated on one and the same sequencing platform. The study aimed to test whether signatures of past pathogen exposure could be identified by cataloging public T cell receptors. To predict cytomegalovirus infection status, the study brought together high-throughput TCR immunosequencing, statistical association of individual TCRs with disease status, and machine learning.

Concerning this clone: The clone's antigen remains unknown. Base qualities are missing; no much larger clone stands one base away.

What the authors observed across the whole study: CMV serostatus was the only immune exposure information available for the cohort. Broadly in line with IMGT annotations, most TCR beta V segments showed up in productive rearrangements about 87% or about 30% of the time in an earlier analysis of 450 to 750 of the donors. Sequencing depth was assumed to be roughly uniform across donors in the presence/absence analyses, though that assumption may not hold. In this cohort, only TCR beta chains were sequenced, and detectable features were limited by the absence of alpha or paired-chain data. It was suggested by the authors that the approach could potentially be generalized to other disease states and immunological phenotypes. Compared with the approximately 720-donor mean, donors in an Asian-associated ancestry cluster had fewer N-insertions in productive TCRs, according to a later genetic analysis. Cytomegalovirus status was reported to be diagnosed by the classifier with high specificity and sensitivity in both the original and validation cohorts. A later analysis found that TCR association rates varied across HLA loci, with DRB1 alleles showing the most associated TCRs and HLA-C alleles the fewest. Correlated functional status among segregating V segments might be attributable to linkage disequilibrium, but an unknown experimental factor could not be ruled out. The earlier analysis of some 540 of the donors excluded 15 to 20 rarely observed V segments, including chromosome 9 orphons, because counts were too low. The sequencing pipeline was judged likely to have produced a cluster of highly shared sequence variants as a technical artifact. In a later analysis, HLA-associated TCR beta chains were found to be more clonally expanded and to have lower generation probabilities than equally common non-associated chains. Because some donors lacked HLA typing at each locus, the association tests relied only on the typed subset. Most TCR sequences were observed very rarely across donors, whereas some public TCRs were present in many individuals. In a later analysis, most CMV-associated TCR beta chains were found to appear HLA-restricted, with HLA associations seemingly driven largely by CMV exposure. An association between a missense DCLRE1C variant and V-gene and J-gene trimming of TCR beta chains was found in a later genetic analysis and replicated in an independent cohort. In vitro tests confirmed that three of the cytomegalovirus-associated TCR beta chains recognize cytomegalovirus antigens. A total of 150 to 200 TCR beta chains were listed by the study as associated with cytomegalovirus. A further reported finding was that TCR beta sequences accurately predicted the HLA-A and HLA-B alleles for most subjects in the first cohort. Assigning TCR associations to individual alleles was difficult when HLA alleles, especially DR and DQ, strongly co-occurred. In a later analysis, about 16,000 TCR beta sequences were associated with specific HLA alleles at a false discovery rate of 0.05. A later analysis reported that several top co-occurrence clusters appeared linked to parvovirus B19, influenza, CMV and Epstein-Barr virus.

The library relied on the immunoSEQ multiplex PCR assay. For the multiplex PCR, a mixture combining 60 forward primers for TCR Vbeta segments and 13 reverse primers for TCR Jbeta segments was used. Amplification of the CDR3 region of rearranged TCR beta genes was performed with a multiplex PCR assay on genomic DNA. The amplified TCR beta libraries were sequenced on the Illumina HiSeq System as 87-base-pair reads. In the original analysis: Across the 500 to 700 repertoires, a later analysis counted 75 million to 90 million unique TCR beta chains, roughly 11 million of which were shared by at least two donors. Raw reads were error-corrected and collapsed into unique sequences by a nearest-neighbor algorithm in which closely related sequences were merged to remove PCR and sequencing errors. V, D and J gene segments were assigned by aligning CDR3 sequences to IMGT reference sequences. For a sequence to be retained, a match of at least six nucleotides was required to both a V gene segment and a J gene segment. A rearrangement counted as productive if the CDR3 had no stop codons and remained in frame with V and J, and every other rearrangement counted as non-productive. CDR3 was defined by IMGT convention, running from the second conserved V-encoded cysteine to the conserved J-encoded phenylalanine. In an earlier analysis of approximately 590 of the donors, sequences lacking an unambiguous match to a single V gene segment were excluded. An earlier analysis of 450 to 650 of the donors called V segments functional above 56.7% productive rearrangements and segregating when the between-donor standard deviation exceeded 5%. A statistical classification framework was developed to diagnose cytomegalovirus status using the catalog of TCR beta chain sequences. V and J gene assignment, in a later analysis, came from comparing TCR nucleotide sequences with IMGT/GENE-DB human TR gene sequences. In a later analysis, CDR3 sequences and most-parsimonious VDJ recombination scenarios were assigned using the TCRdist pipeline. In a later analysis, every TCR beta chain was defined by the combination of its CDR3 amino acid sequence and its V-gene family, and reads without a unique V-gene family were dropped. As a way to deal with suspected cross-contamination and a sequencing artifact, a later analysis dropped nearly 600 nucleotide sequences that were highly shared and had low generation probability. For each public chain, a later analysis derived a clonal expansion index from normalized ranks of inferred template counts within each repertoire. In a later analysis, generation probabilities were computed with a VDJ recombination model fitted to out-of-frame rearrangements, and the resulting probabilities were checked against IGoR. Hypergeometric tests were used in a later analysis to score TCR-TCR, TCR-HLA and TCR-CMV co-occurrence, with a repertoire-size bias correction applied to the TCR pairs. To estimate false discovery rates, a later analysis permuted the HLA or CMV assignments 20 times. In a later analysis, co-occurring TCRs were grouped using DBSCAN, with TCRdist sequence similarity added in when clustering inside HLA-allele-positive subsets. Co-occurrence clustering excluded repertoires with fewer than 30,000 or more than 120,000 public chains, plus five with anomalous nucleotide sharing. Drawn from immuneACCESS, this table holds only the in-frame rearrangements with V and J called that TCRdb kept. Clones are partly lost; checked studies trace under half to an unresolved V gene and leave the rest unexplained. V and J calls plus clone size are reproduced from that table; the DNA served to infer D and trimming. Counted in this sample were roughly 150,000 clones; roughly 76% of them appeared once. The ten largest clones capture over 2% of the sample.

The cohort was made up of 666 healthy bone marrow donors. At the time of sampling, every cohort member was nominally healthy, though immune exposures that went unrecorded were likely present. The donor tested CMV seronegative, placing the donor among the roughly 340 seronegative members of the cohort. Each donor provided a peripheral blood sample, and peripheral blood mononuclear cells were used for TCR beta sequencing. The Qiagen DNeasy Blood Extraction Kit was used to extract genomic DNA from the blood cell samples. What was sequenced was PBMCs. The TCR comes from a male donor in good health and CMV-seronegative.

At the DNA level, the sequence is TGCGCCAGCAGCTTGACGGACTCTTTCACCGGGGAGCTGTTTTTT. Its protein reads: CASSLTDSFTGELFF. The rearranged chain carries TRBV5-1 and TRBJ2-2; TRBD2 is possibly the D segment (5 matching bases). CDR1 SGHRS and CDR2 YFSETQ are derived from the germline V gene. CDR3 length: 15 amino acids, cysteine to phenylalanine. Left in the record is the CDR3 DNA by itself, 45 bases read in frame from the first base. Cut back by 1 base and 4 bases, the V and J ends lie 11 bases apart.